One T cell receptor beta chain is described in this entry. Antigen unknown. This sample stems from a study of cytomegalovirus exposure and HLA in healthy donors. PCR was performed using 60 Vbeta and 13 Jbeta primers. Assay: immunoSEQ multiplex PCR; the TCRdb copy retains only in-frame clones and omits some. This table has under 150,000 clones, just over 70% appearing once. Findings of the study overall: Reports indicated that the classifier achieved high specificity and sensitivity in diagnosing cytomegalovirus status. A later analysis found TCR association rates differed by HLA locus, highest for DRB1 and lowest for HLA-C. Cytomegalovirus-associated TCR beta chains were listed, numbering 164. In a later analysis, a missense DCLRE1C variant was linked to TCR beta V- and J-gene trimming.

V lost 0 bases and J 5 bases, leaving 13 bases between the germline ends. The CDR3 sequence is 15 residues long. Germline values: CDR1 MNHEY, CDR2 SVGAGI. The chain is built from TRBV6-5 and TRBJ1-1; D may be TRBD1 (6 bases). This clonotype was obtained from a woman aged 60-75 years in good health and CMV-seropositive. Specimen: PBMCs. Here the CDR3 DNA reads TGTGCCAGCAGTTACTCAGTACAGGGTAAAACTGAAGCTTTCTTT. This translates into CASSYSVQGKTEAFF.